What follows describes a single TCR beta chain. The identical CDR3 is also encoded by other nucleotide sequences in the sample. This record comes from a study of T cell responses to AZD1222 COVID-19 vaccine. Germline CDR1 is KGHSH and CDR2 is LQKENI. This CDR3 is built from 14 residues. V was pared by 6 bases and J by 3 bases, with 4 bases of the junction left unmatched. Some clones are missing from TCRdb's copy, which holds only in-frame ones; the method was immunoSEQ multiplex PCR. The sample yields roughly 140,000 clones, 80% to 90% seen once. Material: peripheral blood, obtained 28 days after the second AZD1222 dose. The sequence was collected from an adult who received the AZD1222 COVID-19 vaccine. V is TRBV18 and J is TRBJ2-7; 11 positions match TRBD2. The CDR3 region is CASSPGTSGYEQYF. The CDR3 nucleotides are TGTGCCAGCTCCCCCGGGACTAGCGGCTACGAGCAGTACTTC.